This passage covers 10 T cell receptor beta chains from one sample sequenced in a study of T cell responses to AZD1222 COVID-19 vaccine. Assay used: immunoSEQ multiplex PCR; TCRdb lists only in-frame clones, some missing. This sample has 150,000 to 200,000 clones, with 75% to 95% found just once. The input for sequencing was peripheral blood, taken on day 0 of AZD1222 vaccination. The receptors here all came from an adult in good health.

In nucleotides, the CDR3 is TGTGCCAGCAGTCGAGGGACCGCTACTACTAATGAAAAACTGTTTTTT. This sequence encodes CASSRGTATTNEKLFF. This sequence joins TRBV2 and TRBJ1-4; D is perhaps TRBD1 (5 bases). V was clipped by 5 bases and J by 2 bases, with 15 bases between them. Per germline, CDR1 SNHLY and CDR2 FYNNEI. The CDR3 is 16 amino acids.

The CDR3, as DNA: TGTGCCAGCAGTGAAGTTGGGAAGTATAATTCACCCCTCCACTTT. It encodes CASSEVGKYNSPLHF. The V gene is TRBV6-1, the J gene TRBJ1-6; D ambiguous. V lost 1 base, J lost 4 bases, and 8 bases lay in between. The CDR3 loop spans 15 amino acids. Germline CDR1 is MNHNS and CDR2 is SASEGT.

The chain joins TRBV5-4 to TRBJ2-1, with D unresolved. CDR1 and CDR2 (germline): SGHNT, YYREEE (reference sequence). Trimming removed 4 bases at V and 10 bases at J, with 18 bases between. This CDR3 contains 14 residues. CDR3 amino acids: CASSLNPTEWEQFF. CDR3 DNA: TGTGCCAGCAGCCTTAACCCGACCGAGTGGGAGCAGTTCTTC.

CDR3 amino acids: CASSPRGGKDYEQYF. In DNA, the CDR3 is TGTGCCAGCAGCCCGCGGGGAGGGAAGGACTACGAGCAGTACTTC. The chain employs TRBV7-3 and TRBJ2-7, with 7 bases lining up with TRBD2. V trimming: 5 bases; J trimming: 3 bases; junction bases outside the gene matches: 10. The CDR3 totals 15 residues. CDR1 and CDR2 from the germline V gene are SGHTA and FQGTGA. Together with reference TRBV7-3 and TRBJ2-7, the CDR3 gives the full variable domain: GAGVSQTPSNKVTEKGKYVELRCDPISGHTALYWYRQSLGQGPEFLIYFQGTGAADDSGLPNDRFFAVRPEGSVSTLKIQRTERGDSAVYLCASSPRGGKDYEQYFGPGTRLTVT.

This rearrangement joins TRBV7-2 to TRBJ1-1, with TRBD1 identical over 7 bases. The CDR3 totals 16 residues. After removal of 1 base from V and 1 base from J, the junction contained 6 bases not matched to a gene. CDR1 and CDR2 from the germline V gene are SGHTA and FQGNSA. CDR3 coding DNA: TGTGCCAGCAGCTTAGTGACAGGGAAGTCGAACACTGAAGCTTTCTTT. It yields the protein CASSLVTGKSNTEAFF.

This clone was observed a single time. The J gene is TRBJ2-3, the V gene TRBV9; TRBD2 matches at 7 bases. This CDR3 spans 17 amino acids. Germline CDR1 reads SGDLS; CDR2 reads YYNGEE. Losses at the gene ends were 4 bases for V and 2 bases for J; bases not matched to a gene: 13. This chain's CDR3 is CASSPYGRGTFTDTQYF. CDR3 sequence (DNA): TGTGCCAGCAGCCCATACGGGCGGGGGACCTTCACAGATACGCAGTATTTT.

The V call is TRBV7-2, the J call TRBJ1-2, with 9 nucleotides matching TRBD1. Germline assignment: CDR1 SGHTA and CDR2 FQGNSA. The CDR3 runs to 14 residues. V gave up 10 bases and J gave up 4 bases; unmatched junction bases: 10. The CDR3 nucleotides read TGTGCCACAGTGGACAGGGGACGTGGCTATGGCTACACCTTC. This translates into CATVDRGRGYGYTF.

The V call is TRBV28, the J call TRBJ2-3; D call uncertain. Looked up from germline, CDR1 is MDHEN and CDR2 is SYDVKM. The CDR3 extends over 15 amino acids. The ends were cut back, 10 bases at V and 4 bases at J, with 21 bases in the middle. CDR3: CATNLNGLGPDTQYF. In DNA, the CDR3 is TGTGCCACCAACCTCAATGGGTTGGGCCCAGATACGCAGTATTTT.

This clone appeared a single time. The rearrangement joins TRBV5-8 to TRBJ1-3; 8 bases map to TRBD1. Losses at the gene ends were 3 bases for V and 7 bases for J; bases not matched to a gene: 12. In germline, CDR1 is SGHTS, CDR2 YDEGEE. CDR3 size: 16 residues. CDR3 DNA: TGTGCCAGCAGCTCTGACAGGGGAGGTTATCGGAACACCATATATTTT. Translation gives CASSSDRGGYRNTIYF.

The rearrangement joins TRBV7-3 to TRBJ2-1, with TRBD2 matching over 10 bases. V was clipped by 1 base and J by 6 bases; unmatched bases: 3. The V gene's germline CDR1 is SGHTA and CDR2 FQGTGA. The CDR3 loop spans 15 amino acids. The CDR3 DNA follows: TGTGCCAGCAGCTTAAAAGCGGGAGGGCGCAATGAGCAGTTCTTC. Translating it yields CASSLKAGGRNEQFF. The whole variable domain, remainder taken from reference TRBV7-3 and TRBJ2-1, is GAGVSQTPSNKVTEKGKYVELRCDPISGHTALYWYRQSLGQGPEFLIYFQGTGAADDSGLPNDRFFAVRPEGSVSTLKIQRTERGDSAVYLCASSLKAGGRNEQFFGPGTRLTVL.